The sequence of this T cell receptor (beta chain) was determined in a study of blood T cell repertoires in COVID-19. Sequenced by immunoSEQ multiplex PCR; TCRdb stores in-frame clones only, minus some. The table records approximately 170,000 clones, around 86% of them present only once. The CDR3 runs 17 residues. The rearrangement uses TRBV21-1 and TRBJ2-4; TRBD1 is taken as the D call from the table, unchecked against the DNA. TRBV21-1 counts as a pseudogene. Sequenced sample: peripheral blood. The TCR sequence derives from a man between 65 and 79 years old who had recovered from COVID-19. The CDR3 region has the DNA TGTGCCAGCAGCGACCAGGGACAGGGGAAAGGAAAAAACATTCAGTACTTC. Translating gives CASSDQGQGKGKNIQYF.